This entry features one TCR beta chain sequence. Method: immunoSEQ multiplex PCR; TCRdb's copy keeps in-frame clones and lacks some. The data contain 300,000 to 450,000 clones, about four fifths of them singletons. These data come from a study of blood T cell repertoires in COVID-19. For the study at large: There were acute and convalescent COVID-19 samples, and they came from the United States, Italy and Spain.

The CDR3 covers 13 residues. Germline V gene data show CDR1 as SGHDN and CDR2 as FVKESK. Trimming removed 4 bases from V and 7 bases from J; junction bases left unmatched: 5. The material sequenced was peripheral blood. This TCR was recovered from a human donor with acute or convalescent COVID-19. The donor label of this sample is uncertain. The genes are TRBV14 and TRBJ1-1, with TRBD1 identical over 8 bases. CDR3 residues: CASSLPGQVEAFF. CDR3 DNA sequence: TGTGCCAGCAGCCTCCCGGGACAGGTTGAAGCTTTCTTT.